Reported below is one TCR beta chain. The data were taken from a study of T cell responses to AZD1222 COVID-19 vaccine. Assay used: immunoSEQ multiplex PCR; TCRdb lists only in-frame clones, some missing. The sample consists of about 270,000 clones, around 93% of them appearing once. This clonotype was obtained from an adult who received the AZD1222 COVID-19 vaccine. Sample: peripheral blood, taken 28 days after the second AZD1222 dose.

The CDR3 loop reads CASRSRENENIQYF. DNA for the CDR3: TGTGCCAGCAGGTCCAGGGAAAACGAAAACATTCAGTACTTC. This chain links TRBV6-5 with TRBJ2-4, with a weak D call TRBD1 (5 bases). CDR1 and CDR2 (germline): MNHEY, SVGAGI. There are 14 residues in the CDR3. V lost 6 bases, J lost 5 bases, and 14 bases lay in between.